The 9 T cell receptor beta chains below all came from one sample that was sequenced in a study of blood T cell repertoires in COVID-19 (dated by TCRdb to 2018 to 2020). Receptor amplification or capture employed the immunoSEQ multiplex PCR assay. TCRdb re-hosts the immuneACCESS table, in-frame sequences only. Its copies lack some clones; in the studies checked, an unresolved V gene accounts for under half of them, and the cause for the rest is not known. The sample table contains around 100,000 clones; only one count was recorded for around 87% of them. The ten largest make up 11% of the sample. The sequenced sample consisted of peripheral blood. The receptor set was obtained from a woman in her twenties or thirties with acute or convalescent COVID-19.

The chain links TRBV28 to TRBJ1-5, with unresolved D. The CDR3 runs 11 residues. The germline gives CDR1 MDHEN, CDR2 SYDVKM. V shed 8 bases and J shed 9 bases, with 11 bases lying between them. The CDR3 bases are TGTGCCAGCGGCCATCGGGGGCCCCAGCATTTT. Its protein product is CASGHRGPQHF.

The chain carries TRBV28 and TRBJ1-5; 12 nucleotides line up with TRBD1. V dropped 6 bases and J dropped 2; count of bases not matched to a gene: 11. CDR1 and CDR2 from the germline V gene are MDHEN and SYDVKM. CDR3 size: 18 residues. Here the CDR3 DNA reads TGTGCCAGCAGGCGCCAGGGACAGGGGGCAATTGGCAATCAGCCCCAGCATTTT. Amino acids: CASRRQGQGAIGNQPQHF. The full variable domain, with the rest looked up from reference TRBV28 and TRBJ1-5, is DVKVTQSSRYLVKRTGEKVFLECVQDMDHENMFWYRQDPGLGLRLIYFSYDVKMKEKGDIPEGYSVSREKKERFSLILESASTNQTSMYLCASRRQGQGAIGNQPQHFGDGTRLSIL.

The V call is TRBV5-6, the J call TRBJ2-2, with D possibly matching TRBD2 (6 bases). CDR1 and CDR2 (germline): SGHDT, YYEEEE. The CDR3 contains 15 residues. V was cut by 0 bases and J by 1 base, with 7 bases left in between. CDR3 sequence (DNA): TGTGCCAGCAGCTTGGTCGGGGGGAACACCGGGGAGCTGTTTTTT. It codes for CASSLVGGNTGELFF. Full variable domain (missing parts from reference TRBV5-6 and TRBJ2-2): DAGVTQSPTHLIKTRGQQVTLRCSPKSGHDTVSWYQQALGQGPQFIFQYYEEEERQRGNFPDRFSGHQFPNYSSELNVNALLLGDSALYLCASSLVGGNTGELFFGEGSRLTVL.

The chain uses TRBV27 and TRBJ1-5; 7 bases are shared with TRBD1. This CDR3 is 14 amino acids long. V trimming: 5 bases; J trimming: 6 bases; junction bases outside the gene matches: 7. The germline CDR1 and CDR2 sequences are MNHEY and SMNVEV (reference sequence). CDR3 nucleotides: TGTGCCAGCAGTACCGACAGGGTGGGTCAGCCCCAGCATTTT. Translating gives CASSTDRVGQPQHF.

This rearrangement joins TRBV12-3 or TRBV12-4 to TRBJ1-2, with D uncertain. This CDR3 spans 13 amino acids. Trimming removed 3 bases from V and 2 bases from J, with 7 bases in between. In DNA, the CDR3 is TGTGCCAGCAGTTTGTGGCAAAACTATGGCTACACCTTC. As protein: CASSLWQNYGYTF.

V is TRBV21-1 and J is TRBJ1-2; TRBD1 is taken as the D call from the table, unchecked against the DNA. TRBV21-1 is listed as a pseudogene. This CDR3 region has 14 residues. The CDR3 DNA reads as TGTGCCAGCACCGCGGGACAGGGGGGACATGGCTACACCTTC. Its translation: CASTAGQGGHGYTF.

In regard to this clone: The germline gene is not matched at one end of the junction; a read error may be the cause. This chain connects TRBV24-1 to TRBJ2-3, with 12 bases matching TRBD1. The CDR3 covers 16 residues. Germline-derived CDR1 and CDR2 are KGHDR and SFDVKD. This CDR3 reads CATRTRGTGGTDTQYF. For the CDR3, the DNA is TGTGCCACCAGGACCAGGGGGACAGGGGGCACCGATACGCAGTATTTT.

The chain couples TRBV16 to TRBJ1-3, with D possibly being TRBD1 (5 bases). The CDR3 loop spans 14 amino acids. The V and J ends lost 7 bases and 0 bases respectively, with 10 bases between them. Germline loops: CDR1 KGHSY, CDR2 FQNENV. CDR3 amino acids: CASMTENSGNTIYF. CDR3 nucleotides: TGTGCCAGCATGACAGAAAACTCTGGAAACACCATATATTTT.

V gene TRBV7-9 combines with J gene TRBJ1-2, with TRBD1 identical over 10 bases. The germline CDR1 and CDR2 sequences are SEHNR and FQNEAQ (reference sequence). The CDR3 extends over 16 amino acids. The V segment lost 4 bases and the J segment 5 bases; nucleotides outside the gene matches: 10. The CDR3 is CASSSAGTGVGYGYTF. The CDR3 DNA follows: TGTGCCAGCAGCTCCGCCGGGACAGGGGTCGGGTATGGCTACACCTTC.